Listed here is a single T cell receptor (beta chain). Seattle patient enrollment occurred during active infection, with longitudinal follow-up thereafter. Original data processing: Nucleated cell number was recorded as an estimate derived from reference gene primer amplification. Libraries were prepared by immunoSEQ multiplex PCR; TCRdb keeps only in-frame clonotypes and omits some of them. V, J and clone size derive from that table, while D and trimming were established from the DNA sequence. The table includes 350,000 or so clones, approximately 87% detected once. The data belong to a study of blood T cell repertoires in COVID-19. At the level of the study: Nucleic acid was either cDNA or gDNA, and it came from T cells, B-cell-depleted T cells, or PBMCs.

The CDR3 is made up of 14 amino acids. V was trimmed by 6 bases and J by 3 bases, leaving 15 bases between them. Germline loops: CDR1 SGHKS, CDR2 YYEKEE (reference sequence). The V and J genes are TRBV5-5 and TRBJ2-5; TRBD2 is a possible D gene (5 bases). The sequence was obtained from a woman in her thirties with COVID-19, enrolled during active disease. The source material was peripheral blood. For the CDR3, the DNA is TGTGCCAGCACCGGGAATTCGAATGAAGAGACCCAGTACTTC. Encoded protein: CASTGNSNEETQYF.